This TCR beta chain stems from a study of T cell responses to AZD1222 COVID-19 vaccine. Sequenced by immunoSEQ multiplex PCR; TCRdb stores in-frame clones only, minus some. This sample has approximately 150,000 clones; roughly 88% occur once, and the top ten carry less than 2.5%. To note about this clone: What it binds is not known.

The study, taken as a whole, reports: Donors, mostly white British, included more females; clonal diversity was possibly underestimated. Elevations in Spike-specific TCR breadth and depth followed administration of two AZD1222 doses. Only 5 or 6 individuals given AZD1222 were seropositive at baseline.

Germline V lookup: CDR1 SQVTM, CDR2 ANQGSEA. The CDR3 has 12 residues. V dropped 1 base and J dropped 8; count of bases not matched to a gene: 4. Some second doses came at about 4 weeks and others at about 12 weeks; these were pooled. The TCR sequence derives from an adult who received the AZD1222 COVID-19 vaccine. The material was peripheral blood, obtained 28 days after the second AZD1222 dose. The V and J genes are TRBV29-1 and TRBJ1-2, with TRBD1 identical over 7 bases. CDR3 coding DNA: TGCAGCGTTGAAGCGGGACAGACGGGCTACACCTTC. Translating gives CSVEAGQTGYTF. Complete variable domain (other parts from reference TRBV29-1 and TRBJ1-2): SAVISQKPSRDICQRGTSLTIQCQVDSQVTMMFWYRQQPGQSLTLIATANQGSEATYESGFVIDKFPISRPNLTFSTLTVSNMSPEDSSIYLCSVEAGQTGYTFGSGTRLTVV.